This T cell receptor (beta chain) was recovered during a study of shared clonotypes between healthy human individuals. Remarks on this clone: Its specificity is not known.

This CDR3 spans 14 amino acids. The germline V gene has CDR1 SGHRS and CDR2 YFSETQ. The V gene lost 2 bases and the J gene lost 2 bases, with 10 bases spanning the gap. Whole-study findings and limits: Since donors were few, the genetic and exposure-history diversity represented was limited.

Method: immunoSEQ multiplex PCR; TCRdb's copy keeps in-frame clones and lacks some. The top ten hold approximately 1.8% of the sample, which has approximately 740,000 clones, roughly 70% seen once. What was sequenced was memory CD4+ T cells sorted from blood. Subset defined: CD45RA-negative fraction. The chain uses TRBV5-1 and TRBJ2-5; D is ambiguous. The TCR comes from a woman aged 25 to 45 in good health. The CDR3 loop reads CASSFGGRQETQYF. CDR3 coding DNA: TGCGCCAGCAGCTTTGGCGGAAGACAAGAGACCCAGTACTTC.